The following is a T cell receptor (beta chain) sequence with its context. The data were obtained in a study of cytomegalovirus exposure and HLA in healthy donors. PCR employed 60 Vbeta and 13 Jbeta primers. The assay was immunoSEQ multiplex PCR, and TCRdb's table has in-frame clones only and misses some. The data contain about 160,000 clones, less than 85% of them singletons. The V gene's germline CDR1 is SGHTA and CDR2 FQGNSA. Trimming pared 5 bases from V and 2 bases from J, leaving 12 bases between. CDR3 size: 14 residues. This sequence was found in a middle-aged man in good health and CMV-seronegative. Source material: PBMCs. V and J are TRBV7-2 and TRBJ1-2; perhaps TRBD1 as D (5 bases). The CDR3 is CASSVNRGNYGYTF. The CDR3 coding sequence is TGTGCCAGCAGCGTCAATCGGGGGAACTATGGCTACACCTTC.